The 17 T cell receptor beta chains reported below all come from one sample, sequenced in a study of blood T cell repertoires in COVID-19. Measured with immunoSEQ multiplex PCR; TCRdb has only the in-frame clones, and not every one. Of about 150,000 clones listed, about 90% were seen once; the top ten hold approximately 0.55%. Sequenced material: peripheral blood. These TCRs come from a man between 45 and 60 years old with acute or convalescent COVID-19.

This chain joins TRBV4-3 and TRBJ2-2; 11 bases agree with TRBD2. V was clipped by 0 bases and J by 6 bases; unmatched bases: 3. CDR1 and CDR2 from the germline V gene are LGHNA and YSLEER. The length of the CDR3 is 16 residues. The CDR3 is CASSQDSGGASGELFF. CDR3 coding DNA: TGCGCCAGCAGCCAAGATAGCGGGGGGGCATCCGGGGAGCTGTTTTTT.

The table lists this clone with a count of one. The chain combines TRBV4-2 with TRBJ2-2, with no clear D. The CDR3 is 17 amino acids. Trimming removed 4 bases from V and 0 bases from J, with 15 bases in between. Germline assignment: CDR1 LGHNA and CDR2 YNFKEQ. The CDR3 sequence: CASSPDEASANTGELFF. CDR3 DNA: TGTGCCAGCAGCCCTGATGAGGCCAGCGCGAACACCGGGGAGCTGTTTTTT.

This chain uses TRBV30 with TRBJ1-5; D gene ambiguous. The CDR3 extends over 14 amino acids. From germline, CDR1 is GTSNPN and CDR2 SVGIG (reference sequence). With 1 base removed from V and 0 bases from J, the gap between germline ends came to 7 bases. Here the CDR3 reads CAWSGAVSNQPQHF. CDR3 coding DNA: TGTGCCTGGAGTGGAGCGGTTAGCAATCAGCCCCAGCATTTT.

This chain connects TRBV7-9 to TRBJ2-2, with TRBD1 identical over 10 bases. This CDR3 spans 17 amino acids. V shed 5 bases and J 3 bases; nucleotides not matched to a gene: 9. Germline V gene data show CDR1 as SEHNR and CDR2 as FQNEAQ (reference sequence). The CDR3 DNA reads TGTGCCAGCAGCACCCCCGACAGGGGGCACTACACCGGGGAGCTGTTTTTT. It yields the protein CASSTPDRGHYTGELFF.

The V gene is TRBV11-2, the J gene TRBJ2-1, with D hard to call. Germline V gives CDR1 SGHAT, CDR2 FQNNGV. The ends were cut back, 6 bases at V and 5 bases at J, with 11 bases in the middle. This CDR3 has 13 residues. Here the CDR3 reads CASSLEWNNEQFF. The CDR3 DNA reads TGTGCCAGCAGTTTGGAGTGGAACAATGAGCAGTTCTTC.

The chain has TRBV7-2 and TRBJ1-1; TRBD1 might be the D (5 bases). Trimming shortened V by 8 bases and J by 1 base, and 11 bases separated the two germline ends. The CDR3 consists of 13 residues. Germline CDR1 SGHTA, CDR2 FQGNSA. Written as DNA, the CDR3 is TGTGCCAGCGGATTCACAGGGAACACTGAAGCTTTCTTT. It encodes CASGFTGNTEAFF.

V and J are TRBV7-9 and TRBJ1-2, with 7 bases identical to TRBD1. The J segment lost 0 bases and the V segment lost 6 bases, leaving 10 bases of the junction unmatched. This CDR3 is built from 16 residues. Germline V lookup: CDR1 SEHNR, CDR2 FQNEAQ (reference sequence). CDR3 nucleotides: TGTGCCAGCAGAGCGGACAGGCTAACTACTAACTATGGCTACACCTTC. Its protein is CASRADRLTTNYGYTF. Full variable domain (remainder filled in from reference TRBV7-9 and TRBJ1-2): DTGVSQNPRHKITKRGQNVTFRCDPISEHNRLYWYRQTLGQGPEFLTYFQNEAQLEKSRLLSDRFSAERPKGSFSTLEIQRTEQGDSAMYLCASRADRLTTNYGYTFGSGTRLTVV.

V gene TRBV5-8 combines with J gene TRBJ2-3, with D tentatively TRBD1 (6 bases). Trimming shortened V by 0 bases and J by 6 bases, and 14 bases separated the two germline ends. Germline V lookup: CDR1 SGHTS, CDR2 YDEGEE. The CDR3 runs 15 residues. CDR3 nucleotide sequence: TGTGCCAGCAGCTTGGCGGCTTCGAGGGGGGATACGCAGTATTTT. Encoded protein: CASSLAASRGDTQYF.

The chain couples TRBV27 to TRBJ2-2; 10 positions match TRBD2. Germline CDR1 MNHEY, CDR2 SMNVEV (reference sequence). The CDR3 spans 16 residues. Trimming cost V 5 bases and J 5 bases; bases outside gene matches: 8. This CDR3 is CASSRSSGSLTGELFF. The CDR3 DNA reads TGTGCCAGCAGTCGTTCTAGCGGGAGTTTAACCGGGGAGCTGTTTTTT.

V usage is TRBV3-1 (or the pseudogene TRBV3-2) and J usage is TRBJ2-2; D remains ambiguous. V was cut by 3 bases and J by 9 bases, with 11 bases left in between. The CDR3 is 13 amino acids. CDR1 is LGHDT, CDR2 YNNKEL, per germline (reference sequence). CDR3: CASSQYLARELFF. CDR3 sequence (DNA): TGTGCCAGCAGCCAGTACCTCGCGAGGGAGCTGTTTTTT.

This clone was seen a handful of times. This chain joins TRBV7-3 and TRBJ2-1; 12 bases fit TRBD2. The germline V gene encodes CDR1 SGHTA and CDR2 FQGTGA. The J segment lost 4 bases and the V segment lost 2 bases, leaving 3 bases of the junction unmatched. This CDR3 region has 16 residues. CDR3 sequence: CASSLYGTSGYNEQFF. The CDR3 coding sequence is TGTGCCAGCAGCTTATATGGGACTAGCGGGTACAATGAGCAGTTCTTC.

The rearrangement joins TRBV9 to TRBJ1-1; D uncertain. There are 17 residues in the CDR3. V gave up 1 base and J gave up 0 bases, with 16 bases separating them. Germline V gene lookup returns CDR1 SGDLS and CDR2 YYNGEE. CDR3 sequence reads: CASSVPSSSDVNTEAFF. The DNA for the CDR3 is TGTGCCAGCAGCGTACCTAGTAGTTCAGACGTGAACACTGAAGCTTTCTTT.

This chain's CDR3 is CACGGGRPDEQYV. The DNA for the CDR3 is TGTGCCTGTGGGGGGGGAAGGCCTGACGAGCAGTACGTC. V and J are TRBV30 and TRBJ2-7, with TRBD2 identical over 7 bases. The CDR3 consists of 13 residues. Germline CDR1 reads GTSNPN; CDR2 reads SVGIG (reference sequence). V lost 6 bases to trimming and J lost 5 bases; unmatched junction nucleotides: 10.

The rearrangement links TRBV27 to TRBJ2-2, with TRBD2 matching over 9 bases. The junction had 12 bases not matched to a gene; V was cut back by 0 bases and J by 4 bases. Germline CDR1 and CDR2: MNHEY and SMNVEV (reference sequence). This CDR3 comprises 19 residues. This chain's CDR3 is CASSLSLMGAGGSTGELFF. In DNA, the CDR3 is TGTGCCAGCAGTTTATCCCTGATGGGAGCGGGAGGAAGCACCGGGGAGCTGTTTTTT.

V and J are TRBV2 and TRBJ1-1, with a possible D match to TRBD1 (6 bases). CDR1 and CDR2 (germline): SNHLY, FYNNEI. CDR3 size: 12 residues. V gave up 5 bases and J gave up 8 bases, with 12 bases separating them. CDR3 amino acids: CASSWPGQEAFF. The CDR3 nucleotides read TGTGCCAGCAGTTGGCCGGGACAAGAAGCTTTCTTT.

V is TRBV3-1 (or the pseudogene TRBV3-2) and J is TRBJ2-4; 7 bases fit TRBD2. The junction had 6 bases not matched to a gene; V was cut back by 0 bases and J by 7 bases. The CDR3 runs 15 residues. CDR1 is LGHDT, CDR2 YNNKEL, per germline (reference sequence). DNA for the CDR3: TGTGCCAGCAGCCAAGATCCAGGACTAGAGAACATTCAGTACTTC. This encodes CASSQDPGLENIQYF.

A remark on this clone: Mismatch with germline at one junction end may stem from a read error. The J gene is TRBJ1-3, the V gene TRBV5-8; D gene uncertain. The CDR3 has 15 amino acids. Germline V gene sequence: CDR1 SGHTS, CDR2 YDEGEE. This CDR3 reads CASSSTPGSENTIYF. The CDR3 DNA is TGTGCCAGCAGCTCTACCCCGGGGTCTGAAAACACCATATATTTT.